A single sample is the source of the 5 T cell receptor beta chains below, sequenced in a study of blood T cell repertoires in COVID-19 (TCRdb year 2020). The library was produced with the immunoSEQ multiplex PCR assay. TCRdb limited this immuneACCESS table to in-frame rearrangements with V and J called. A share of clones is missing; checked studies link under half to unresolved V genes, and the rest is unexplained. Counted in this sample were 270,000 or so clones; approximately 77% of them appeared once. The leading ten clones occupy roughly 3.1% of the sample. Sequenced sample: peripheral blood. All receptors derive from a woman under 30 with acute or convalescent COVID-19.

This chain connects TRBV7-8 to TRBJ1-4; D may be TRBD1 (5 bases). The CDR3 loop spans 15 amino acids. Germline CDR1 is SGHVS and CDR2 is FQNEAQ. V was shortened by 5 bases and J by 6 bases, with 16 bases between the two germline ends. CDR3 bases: TGTGCCAGCAGCCTAATGGGGGGGTTAGATGAAAAACTGTTTTTT. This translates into CASSLMGGLDEKLFF. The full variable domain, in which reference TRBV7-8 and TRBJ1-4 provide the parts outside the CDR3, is GAGVSQSPRYKVAKRGQDVALRCDPISGHVSLFWYQQALGQGPEFLTYFQNEAQLDKSGLPSDRFFAERPEGSVSTLKIQRTQQEDSAVYLCASSLMGGLDEKLFFGSGTQLSVL.

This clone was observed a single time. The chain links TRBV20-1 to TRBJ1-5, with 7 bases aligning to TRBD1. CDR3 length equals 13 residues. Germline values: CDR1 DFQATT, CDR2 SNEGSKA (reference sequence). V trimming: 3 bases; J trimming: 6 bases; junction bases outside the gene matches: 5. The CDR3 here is CSASLGGGQPQHF. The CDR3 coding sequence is TGCAGTGCTAGTCTAGGGGGCGGTCAGCCCCAGCATTTT.

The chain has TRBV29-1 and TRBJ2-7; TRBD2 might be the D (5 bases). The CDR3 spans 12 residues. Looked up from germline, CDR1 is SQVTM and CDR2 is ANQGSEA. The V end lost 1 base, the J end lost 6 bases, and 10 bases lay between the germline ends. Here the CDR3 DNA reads TGCAGCGTTGAAGGCCCCGGAGGCGAGCAGTACTTC. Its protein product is CSVEGPGGEQYF.

CDR3 sequence reads: CASSFPLAGGPGDTQYF. The CDR3 bases are TGTGCCAGCAGTTTCCCCCTAGCGGGAGGGCCGGGGGATACGCAGTATTTT. The chain links TRBV28 to TRBJ2-3, with TRBD2 matching over 12 bases. V lost 3 bases and J lost 6; bases outside the gene matches: 10. The germline gives CDR1 MDHEN, CDR2 SYDVKM. CDR3 size: 17 residues. The full variable domain, with the rest looked up from reference TRBV28 and TRBJ2-3, is DVKVTQSSRYLVKRTGEKVFLECVQDMDHENMFWYRQDPGLGLRLIYFSYDVKMKEKGDIPEGYSVSREKKERFSLILESASTNQTSMYLCASSFPLAGGPGDTQYFGPGTRLTVL.

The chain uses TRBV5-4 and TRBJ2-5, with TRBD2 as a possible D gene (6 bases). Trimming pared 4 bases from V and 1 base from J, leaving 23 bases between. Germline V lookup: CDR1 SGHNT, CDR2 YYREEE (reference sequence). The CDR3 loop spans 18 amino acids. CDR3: CASSPPAASEAPQETQYF. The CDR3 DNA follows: TGTGCCAGCAGCCCCCCCGCGGCTAGCGAGGCCCCCCAAGAGACCCAGTACTTC.